Following are 17 T cell receptor beta chains from one sample sequenced in a study of CD8+CD57+ T cells in acquired aplastic anemia. Profiles of TCR beta VDJ and CDR3 were generated from a genomic DNA template. TCRdb re-analysed the reads in MiXCR, keeping a single row per CDR3 protein. The repertoire has 260,000 or so distinct CDR3 sequences, roughly half of them found once; the top ten carry 7.8%. Patients chosen for sequencing had CD8+CD57+ cells that had expanded, as shown by flow cytometry. Sequencing used sorted CD4+, CD8+, or CD8+CD57+ T cells (not recorded which) from PBMCs. These receptors all come from a human donor with aplastic anemia.

The rearrangement joins TRBV7-2 to TRBJ1-2; TRBD1 matches 10 bases. There are 14 residues in the CDR3. The germline gives CDR1 SGHTA, CDR2 FQGNSA. V dropped 5 bases and J dropped 6; count of bases not matched to a gene: 6. The CDR3 sequence is CASSTRTGGNGYTF. The CDR3, as DNA: TGTGCCAGCAGCACGAGGACAGGGGGAAATGGCTACACCTTC.

This clonotype has ten or more counts. The J gene is TRBJ2-5, the V gene TRBV20-1, with a tentative D call TRBD1 (6 bases). V dropped 2 bases and J dropped 1 base, with 14 bases sitting between them. Germline CDR1 reads DFQATT; CDR2 reads SNEGSKA (reference sequence). The CDR3 has 15 amino acids. Here the CDR3 reads CSARWPDSSQETQYF. In DNA form, the CDR3 reads TGCAGTGCTAGATGGCCGGACAGCAGCCAAGAGACCCAGTACTTC.

This clonotype was seen a handful of times. A much larger clone sits a single nucleotide away, making a read error possible. The chain carries TRBV15 and TRBJ2-1; 11 bases fit TRBD2. From germline, CDR1 is LNHNV and CDR2 YYDKDF (reference sequence). There are 16 residues in the CDR3. The CDR3 reads CASSPVTSGGYNEQFF. The CDR3 DNA reads TGTGCCAGCAGCCCAGTAACTAGCGGGGGCTACAATGAGCAGTTCTTC.

The chain is built from TRBV5-1 and TRBJ2-1, with D possibly TRBD2 on 5 matching bases. Germline CDR1 and CDR2: SGHRS and YFSETQ. Trimming stripped 0 bases from V and 8 bases from J, with 12 bases between. This CDR3 is 14 amino acids long. The CDR3 is CASSLATGGYEQFF. The CDR3, as DNA: TGCGCCAGCAGCTTGGCCACTGGCGGGTATGAGCAGTTCTTC.

This clonotype was seen ten or more times. The CDR3 is CASSPTGQGRSGQYF. As DNA, the CDR3 is TGCGCCAGCAGCCCTACGGGACAGGGGAGGTCGGGGCAGTACTTC. V usage is TRBV5-1 and J usage is TRBJ2-7, with TRBD1 identical over 10 bases. The ends lost 4 bases at V and 9 bases at J; junction bases unmatched: 13. CDR3 length equals 15 residues. Germline lookup yields CDR1 SGHRS and CDR2 YFSETQ. The entire variable domain, with the rest obtained from reference TRBV5-1 and TRBJ2-7, is as follows: KAGVTQTPRYLIKTRGQQVTLSCSPISGHRSVSWYQQTPGQGLQFLFEYFSETQRNKGNFPGRFSGRQFSNSRSEMNVSTLELGDSALYLCASSPTGQGRSGQYFGPGTRLTVT.

As regards this clonotype: The junction shows a germline mismatch at one end, possibly a read error. The chain carries TRBV10-3 and TRBJ2-1; 11 bases fit TRBD2. There are 16 residues in the CDR3. In germline, CDR1 is ENHRY, CDR2 SYGVKD. CDR3: CAIRHRLAGNYNEQFF. As DNA, the CDR3 is TGTGCCATTAGACACAGACTAGCGGGGAACTACAACGAGCAGTTCTTC.

This clonotype was counted many times. The CDR3, as DNA: TGCAGTGCTAGAGGTCCAGGTCGTAGAGACGAGCAGTACTTC. Translation: CSARGPGRRDEQYF. The V gene is TRBV20-1, the J gene TRBJ2-7; D unresolved. Trimming stripped 1 base from V and 5 bases from J, with 15 bases between. Germline CDR1 DFQATT, CDR2 SNEGSKA (reference sequence). This CDR3 has 14 amino acids.

This clonotype was seen ten or more times. The J gene is TRBJ1-3, the V gene TRBV10-3; possible D gene TRBD1, 6 bases. The CDR3 spans 16 residues. From germline, CDR1 is ENHRY and CDR2 SYGVKD. V lost 0 bases and J lost 3, with 12 bases in between. Here the CDR3 reads CAISESEGGLGNTIYF. The CDR3 region has the DNA TGTGCCATCAGTGAGTCTGAGGGGGGCCTTGGAAACACCATATATTTT.

The rearrangement uses TRBV4-2 and TRBJ2-4, with D possibly matching TRBD2 (5 bases). Germline CDR1 reads LGHNA; CDR2 reads YNFKEQ. This CDR3 is 16 amino acids long. V lost 3 bases to trimming and J lost 7 bases, with 19 bases between them. This CDR3 is CASSHLPPGKGNIQYF. The DNA of the CDR3 is TGTGCCAGCAGCCACCTTCCCCCCGGGAAGGGCAACATTCAGTACTTC.

This clonotype was counted ten times or more. This chain joins TRBV5-1 and TRBJ2-1; 14 bases map to TRBD2. Germline V gives CDR1 SGHRS, CDR2 YFSETQ. This CDR3 spans 16 amino acids. With 0 bases clipped from V and 10 bases from J, the junction kept 6 bases outside the gene matches. The CDR3 coding sequence is TGCGCCAGCAGCTTGGAAGGACTAGCGGGGGGTGGCGAGCAGTTCTTC. It translates to CASSLEGLAGGGEQFF. The whole variable domain, filled in from reference TRBV5-1 and TRBJ2-1, reads KAGVTQTPRYLIKTRGQQVTLSCSPISGHRSVSWYQQTPGQGLQFLFEYFSETQRNKGNFPGRFSGRQFSNSRSEMNVSTLELGDSALYLCASSLEGLAGGGEQFFGPGTRLTVL.

With regard to this clonotype: Germline and junction disagree at one end, which may indicate a read error. The chain has TRBV7-3 and TRBJ2-2, with 12 bases lining up with TRBD2. CDR3 length: 16 residues. CDR1 and CDR2 (germline): SGHTA, FQGTGA. The CDR3 DNA reads as TGTGCCAGCAGGCCGTGGACTAGCGGGACAGCTGGTGAGCAGTTTTTT. It encodes CASRPWTSGTAGEQFF.

This chain uses TRBV10-3 with TRBJ1-1; D may be TRBD1 (5 bases). Trimming stripped 1 base from V and 7 bases from J, with 16 bases between. CDR3 length equals 15 residues. Germline V CDR1 and CDR2: ENHRY, SYGVKD. CDR3 region: CAISEWGVTEGEAFF. The CDR3 coding sequence is TGTGCCATCAGTGAGTGGGGGGTGACAGAGGGTGAAGCTTTCTTT.

V gene TRBV29-1 combines with J gene TRBJ1-1; no firm D call. The V gene lost 1 base and the J gene lost 1 base, with 7 bases spanning the gap. The CDR3 sequence is 13 residues long. Germline loops: CDR1 SQVTM, CDR2 ANQGSEA. The CDR3 DNA reads TGCAGCGTTGAAGCCTCCCCGAACACTGAAGCTTTCTTT. It encodes CSVEASPNTEAFF.

This clonotype was detected only a few times. With a much larger clone just one base away, this may be a read error. V and J are TRBV20-1 and TRBJ2-7; no clear D. Germline V gene data show CDR1 as DFQATT and CDR2 as SNEGSKA (reference sequence). The CDR3 loop spans 15 amino acids. V was pared by 3 bases and J by 0 bases, with 15 bases between. CDR3 region: CSASLRRISSYEQYF. The CDR3 nucleotides read TGCAGTGCTAGTCTCAGGCGAATTTCCTCCTACGAGCAGTACTTC.

There are many counts of this clonotype. V usage is TRBV12-3 or TRBV12-4 and J usage is TRBJ1-1; 10 bases fit TRBD1. The length of the CDR3 is 13 residues. V was pared by 6 bases and J by 4 bases, with 2 bases of the junction left unmatched. The CDR3 DNA reads TGTGCCAGCAGGGGACAGGGGAGCACTGAAGCTTTCTTT. Amino acids: CASRGQGSTEAFF.

This clonotype was recorded at least ten times. The rearrangement uses TRBV19 and TRBJ1-1, with D perhaps matching TRBD1 (5 bases). Germline loops: CDR1 LNHDA, CDR2 SQIVND (reference sequence). The CDR3 runs to 10 residues. V was trimmed by 9 bases and J by 4 bases, leaving 6 bases between them. CDR3 DNA sequence: TGTGCCAGGGGGGTCACTGAAGCTTTCTTT. Amino acids: CARGVTEAFF.

This clonotype has a single count. At one boundary the junction diverges from the germline segment, which might be a read error. The rearrangement joins TRBV24-1 to TRBJ1-1; possible D gene TRBD1, 5 bases. CDR1 KGHDR and CDR2 SFDVKD come from the germline V gene. CDR3 length equals 11 residues. The CDR3 reads CAASQGADAFF. The CDR3 coding sequence is TGTGCCGCCTCTCAGGGTGCTGACGCTTTCTTT.